This section outlines one T cell receptor beta chain sequence together with its context. TCRdb re-derived calls from the PCR reads in MiXCR, one entry per CDR3 protein. The sample gives about 7,300 distinct CDR3 sequences, approximately 30% of which show up once; 40% to 50% is in the top ten. This specimen comes from a study of immune characterization of retroperitoneal liposarcoma. There are 14 residues in the CDR3. Germline V gene lookup returns CDR1 MNHNS and CDR2 SASEGT. The V and J ends lost 0 bases and 7 bases respectively, with 12 bases between them. Source material: blood. The chain couples TRBV6-1 to TRBJ2-5; no clear D. The TCR originated in a male donor with retroperitoneal liposarcoma. In nucleotides, the CDR3 is TGTGCCAGCAGTGAAGCGCGGCGTTTCGGGACCCAGTACTTC. This translates into CASSEARRFGTQYF.